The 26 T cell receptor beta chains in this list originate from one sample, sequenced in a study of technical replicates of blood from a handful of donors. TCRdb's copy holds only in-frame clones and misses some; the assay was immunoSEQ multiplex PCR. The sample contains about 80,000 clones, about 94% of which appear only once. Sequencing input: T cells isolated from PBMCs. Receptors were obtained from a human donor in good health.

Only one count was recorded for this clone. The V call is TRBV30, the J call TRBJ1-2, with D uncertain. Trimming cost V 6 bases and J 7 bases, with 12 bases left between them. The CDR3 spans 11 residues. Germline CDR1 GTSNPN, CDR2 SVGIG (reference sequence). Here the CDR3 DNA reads TGTGCCTGCTCCACGGGGTTTGGCTACACCTTC. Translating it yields CACSTGFGYTF.

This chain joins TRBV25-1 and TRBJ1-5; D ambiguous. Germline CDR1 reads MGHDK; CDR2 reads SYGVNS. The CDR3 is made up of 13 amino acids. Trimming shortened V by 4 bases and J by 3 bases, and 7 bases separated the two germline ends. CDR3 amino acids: CASSVNLNQPQHF. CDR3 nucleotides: TGTGCCAGCAGTGTAAATCTCAATCAGCCCCAGCATTTT.

The CDR3 coding sequence is TGTGCCAGCAGCGTAGCTCAGGGGCTGAGCACTGAAGCTTTCTTT. It encodes CASSVAQGLSTEAFF. The chain has TRBV9 and TRBJ1-1; D might be TRBD1 (6 bases). V lost 0 bases, J lost 4 bases, and 13 bases lay in between. The CDR3 is made up of 15 amino acids. CDR1 SGDLS and CDR2 YYNGEE come from the germline V gene.

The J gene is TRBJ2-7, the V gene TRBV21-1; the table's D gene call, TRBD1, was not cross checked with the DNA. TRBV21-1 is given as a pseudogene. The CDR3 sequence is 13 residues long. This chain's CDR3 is CASSRDRVYEQYF. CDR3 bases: TGTGCCAGCAGCCGGGACAGAGTCTACGAGCAGTACTTC.

The CDR3 DNA follows: TGTGCCAGTAGCAATCAGGGACAGCTCTACACCGGGGAGCTGTTTTTT. Its translation is CASSNQGQLYTGELFF. The chain carries TRBV19 and TRBJ2-2; 7 bases match TRBD1. Germline V gene sequence: CDR1 LNHDA, CDR2 SQIVND (reference sequence). This CDR3 is built from 16 residues. The junction had 10 bases not matched to a gene; V was cut back by 6 bases and J by 3 bases.

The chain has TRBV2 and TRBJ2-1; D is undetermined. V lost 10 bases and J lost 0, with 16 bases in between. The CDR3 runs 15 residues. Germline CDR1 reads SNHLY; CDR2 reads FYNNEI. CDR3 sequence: CATNPLLSSYNEQFF. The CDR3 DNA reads TGTGCCACCAATCCTTTACTGAGCTCCTACAATGAGCAGTTCTTC.

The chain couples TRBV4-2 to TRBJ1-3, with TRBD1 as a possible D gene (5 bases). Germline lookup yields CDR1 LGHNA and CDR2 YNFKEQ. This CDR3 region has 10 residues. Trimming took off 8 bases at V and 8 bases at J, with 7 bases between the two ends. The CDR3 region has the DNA TGTGCCAGCTGGGGGGACACCATATATTTT. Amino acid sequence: CASWGDTIYF.

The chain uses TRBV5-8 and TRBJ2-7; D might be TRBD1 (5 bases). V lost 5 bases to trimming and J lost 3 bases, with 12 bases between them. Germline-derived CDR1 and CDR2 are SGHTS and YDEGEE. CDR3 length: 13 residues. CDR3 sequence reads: CASSYNTGYEQYF. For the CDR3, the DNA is TGTGCCAGCAGTTATAACACAGGCTACGAGCAGTACTTC.

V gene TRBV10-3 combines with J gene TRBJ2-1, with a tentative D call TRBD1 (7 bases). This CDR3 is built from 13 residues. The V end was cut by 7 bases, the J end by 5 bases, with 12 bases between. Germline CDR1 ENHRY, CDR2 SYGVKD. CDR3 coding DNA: TGTGCCATCAAGGAGGGGACAGACAATGAGCAGTTCTTC. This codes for CAIKEGTDNEQFF.

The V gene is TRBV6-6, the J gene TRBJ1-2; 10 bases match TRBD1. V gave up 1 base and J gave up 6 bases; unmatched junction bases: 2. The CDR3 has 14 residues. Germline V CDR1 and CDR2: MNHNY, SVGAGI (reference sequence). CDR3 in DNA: TGTGCCAGCAGTTACTTGGGACAGGGGAATGGCTACACCTTC. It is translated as CASSYLGQGNGYTF.

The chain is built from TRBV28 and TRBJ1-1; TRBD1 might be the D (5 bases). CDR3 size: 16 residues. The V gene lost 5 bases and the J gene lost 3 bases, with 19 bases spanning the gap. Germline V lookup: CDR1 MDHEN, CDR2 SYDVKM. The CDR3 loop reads CASSLGRGGGDTEAFF. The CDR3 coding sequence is TGTGCCAGCAGTCTGGGACGGGGGGGAGGAGACACTGAAGCTTTCTTT.

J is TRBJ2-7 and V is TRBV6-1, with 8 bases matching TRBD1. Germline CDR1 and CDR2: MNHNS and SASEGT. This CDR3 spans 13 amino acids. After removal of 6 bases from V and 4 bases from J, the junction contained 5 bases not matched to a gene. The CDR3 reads CASSGTGRYEQYF. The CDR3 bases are TGTGCCAGCAGCGGGACAGGTCGATACGAGCAGTACTTC.

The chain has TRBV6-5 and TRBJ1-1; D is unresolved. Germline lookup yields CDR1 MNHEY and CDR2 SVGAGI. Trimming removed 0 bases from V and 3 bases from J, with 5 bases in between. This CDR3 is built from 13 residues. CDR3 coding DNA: TGTGCCAGCAGTTACTCGAGTGACACTGAAGCTTTCTTT. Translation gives CASSYSSDTEAFF.

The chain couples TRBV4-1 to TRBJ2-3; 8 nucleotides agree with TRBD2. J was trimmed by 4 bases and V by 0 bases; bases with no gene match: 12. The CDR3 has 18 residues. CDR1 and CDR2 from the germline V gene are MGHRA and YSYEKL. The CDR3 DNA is TGCGCCAGCAGCCAAGATGCCCCCTCAGCGGGAGTAGCAGATACGCAGTATTTT. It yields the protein CASSQDAPSAGVADTQYF.

The CDR3 sequence: CASRHTTGYSYEQYF. The CDR3 DNA reads TGTGCCAGCAGGCACACGACAGGGTACTCCTACGAGCAGTACTTC. This chain links TRBV6-5 with TRBJ2-7; TRBD1 aligns across 7 bases. Trimming at V came to 6 bases and at J to 0 bases, leaving 8 bases not matched to a gene. From germline, CDR1 is MNHEY and CDR2 SVGAGI. CDR3 length equals 15 residues.

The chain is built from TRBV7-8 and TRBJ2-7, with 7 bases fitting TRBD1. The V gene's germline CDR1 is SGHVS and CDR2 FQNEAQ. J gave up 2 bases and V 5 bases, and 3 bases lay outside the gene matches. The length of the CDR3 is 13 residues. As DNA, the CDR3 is TGTGCCAGCAGCGACAGGGTTCCCTACGAGCAGTACTTC. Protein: CASSDRVPYEQYF.

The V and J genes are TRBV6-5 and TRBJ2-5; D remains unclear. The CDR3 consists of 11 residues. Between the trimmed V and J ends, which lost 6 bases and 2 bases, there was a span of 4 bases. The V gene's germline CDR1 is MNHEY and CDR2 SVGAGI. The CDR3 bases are TGTGCCAGCAGCCGGCAAGAGACCCAGTACTTC. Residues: CASSRQETQYF.

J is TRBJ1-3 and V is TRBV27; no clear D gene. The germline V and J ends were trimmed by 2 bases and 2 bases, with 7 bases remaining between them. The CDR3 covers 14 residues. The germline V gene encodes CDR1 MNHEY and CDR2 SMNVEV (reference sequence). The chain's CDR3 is CASSLLQAGNTIYF. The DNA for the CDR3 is TGTGCCAGCAGTTTACTGCAGGCTGGAAACACCATATATTTT.

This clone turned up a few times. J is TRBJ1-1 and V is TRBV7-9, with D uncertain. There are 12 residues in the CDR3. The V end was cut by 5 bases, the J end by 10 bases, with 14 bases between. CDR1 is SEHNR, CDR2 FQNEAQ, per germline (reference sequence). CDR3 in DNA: TGTGCCAGCAGCCCGCTAGCAGACGGAGCTTTCTTT. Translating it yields CASSPLADGAFF.

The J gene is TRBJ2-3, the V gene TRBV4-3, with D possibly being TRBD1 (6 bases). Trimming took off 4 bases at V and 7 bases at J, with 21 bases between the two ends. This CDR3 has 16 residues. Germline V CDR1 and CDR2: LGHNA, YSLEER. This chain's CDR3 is CASSRWTAIRQNTQYF. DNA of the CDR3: TGCGCCAGCAGCCGGTGGACAGCGATCCGTCAAAATACGCAGTATTTT.

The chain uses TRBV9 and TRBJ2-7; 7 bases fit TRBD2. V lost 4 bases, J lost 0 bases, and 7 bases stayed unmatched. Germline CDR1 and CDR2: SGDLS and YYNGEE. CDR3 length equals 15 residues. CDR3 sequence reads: CASSLRDYSSYEQYF. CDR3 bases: TGTGCCAGCAGCCTCCGGGACTATAGCTCCTACGAGCAGTACTTC.

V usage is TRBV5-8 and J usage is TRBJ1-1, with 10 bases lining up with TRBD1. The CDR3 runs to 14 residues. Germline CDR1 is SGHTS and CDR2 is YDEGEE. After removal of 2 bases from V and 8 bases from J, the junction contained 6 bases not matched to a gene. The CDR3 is CASSFGTGVTEAFF. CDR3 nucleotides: TGTGCCAGCAGCTTTGGGACAGGGGTTACAGAAGCTTTCTTT. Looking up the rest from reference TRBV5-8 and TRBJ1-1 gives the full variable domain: EAGVTQSPTHLIKTRGQQATLRCSPISGHTSVYWYQQALGLGLQFLLWYDEGEERNRGNFPPRFSGRQFPNYSSELNVNALELEDSALYLCASSFGTGVTEAFFGQGTRLTVV.

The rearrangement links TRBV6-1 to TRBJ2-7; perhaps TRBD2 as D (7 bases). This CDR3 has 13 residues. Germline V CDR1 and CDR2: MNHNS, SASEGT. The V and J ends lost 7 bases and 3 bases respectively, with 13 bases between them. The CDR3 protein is CASNGGGIYEQYF. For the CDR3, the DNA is TGTGCCAGCAACGGCGGGGGCATCTACGAGCAGTACTTC.

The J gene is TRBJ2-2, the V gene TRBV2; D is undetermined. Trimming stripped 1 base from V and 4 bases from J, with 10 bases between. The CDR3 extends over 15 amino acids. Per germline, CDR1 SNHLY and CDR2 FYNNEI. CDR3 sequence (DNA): TGTGCCAGCAGTGAAGGGTTAGGAGTCACCGGGGAGCTGTTTTTT. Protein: CASSEGLGVTGELFF.

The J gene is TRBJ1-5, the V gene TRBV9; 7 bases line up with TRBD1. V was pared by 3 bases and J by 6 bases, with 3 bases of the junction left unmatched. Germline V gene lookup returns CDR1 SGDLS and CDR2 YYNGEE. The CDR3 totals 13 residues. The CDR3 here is CASSAGGTQPQHF. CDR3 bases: TGTGCCAGCAGCGCAGGGGGGACTCAGCCCCAGCATTTT.

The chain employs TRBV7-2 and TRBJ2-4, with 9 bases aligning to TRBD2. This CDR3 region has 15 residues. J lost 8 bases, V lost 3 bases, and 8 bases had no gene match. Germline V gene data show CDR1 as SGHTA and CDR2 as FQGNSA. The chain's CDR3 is CASSLLAGISDIQYF. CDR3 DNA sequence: TGTGCCAGCAGCTTGCTAGCGGGAATATCGGACATTCAGTACTTC.